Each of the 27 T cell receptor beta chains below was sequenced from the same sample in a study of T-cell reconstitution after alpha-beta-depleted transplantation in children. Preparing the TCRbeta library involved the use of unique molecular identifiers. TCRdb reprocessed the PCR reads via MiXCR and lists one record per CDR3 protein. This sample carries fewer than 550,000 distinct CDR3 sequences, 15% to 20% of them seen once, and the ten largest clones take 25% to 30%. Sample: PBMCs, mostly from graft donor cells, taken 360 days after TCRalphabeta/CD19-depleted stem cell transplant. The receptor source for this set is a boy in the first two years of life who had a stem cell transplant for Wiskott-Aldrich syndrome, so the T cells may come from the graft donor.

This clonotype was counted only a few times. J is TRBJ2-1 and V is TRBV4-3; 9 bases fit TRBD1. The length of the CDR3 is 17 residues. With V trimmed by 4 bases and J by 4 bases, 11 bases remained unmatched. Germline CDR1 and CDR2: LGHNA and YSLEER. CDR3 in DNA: TGCGCCAGCAGCCTAAGACGTGCCGGGACAGGGTACAATGAGCAGTTCTTC. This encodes CASSLRRAGTGYNEQFF.

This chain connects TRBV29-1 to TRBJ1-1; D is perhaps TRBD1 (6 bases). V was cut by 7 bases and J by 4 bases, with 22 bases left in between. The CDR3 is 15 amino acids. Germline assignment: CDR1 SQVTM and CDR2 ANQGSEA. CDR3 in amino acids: CSASRVSGGRTEAFF. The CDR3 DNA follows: TGCAGCGCTAGCCGCGTTAGCGGGGGCCGCACTGAAGCTTTCTTT. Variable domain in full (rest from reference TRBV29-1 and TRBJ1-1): SAVISQKPSRDICQRGTSLTIQCQVDSQVTMMFWYRQQPGQSLTLIATANQGSEATYESGFVIDKFPISRPNLTFSTLTVSNMSPEDSSIYLCSASRVSGGRTEAFFGQGTRLTVV.

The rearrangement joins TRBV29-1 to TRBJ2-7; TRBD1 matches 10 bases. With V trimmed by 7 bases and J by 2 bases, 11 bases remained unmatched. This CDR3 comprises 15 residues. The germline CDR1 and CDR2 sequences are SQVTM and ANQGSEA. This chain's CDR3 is CSAQDPGTGAYEQYF. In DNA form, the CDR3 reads TGCAGCGCCCAAGACCCCGGGACAGGGGCCTACGAGCAGTACTTC.

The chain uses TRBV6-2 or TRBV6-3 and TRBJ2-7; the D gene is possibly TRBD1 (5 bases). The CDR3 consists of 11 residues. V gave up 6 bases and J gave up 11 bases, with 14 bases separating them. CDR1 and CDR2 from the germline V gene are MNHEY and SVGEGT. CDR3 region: CASSLTGTEYF. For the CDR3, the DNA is TGTGCCAGCAGCCTCACAGGAACCGAGTACTTC.

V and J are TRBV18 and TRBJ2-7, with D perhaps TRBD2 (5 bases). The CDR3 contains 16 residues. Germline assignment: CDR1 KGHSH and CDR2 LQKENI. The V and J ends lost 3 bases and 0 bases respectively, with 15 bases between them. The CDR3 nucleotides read TGTGCCAGCTCACCTGAGACTACCCTATACTCCTACGAGCAGTACTTC. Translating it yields CASSPETTLYSYEQYF.

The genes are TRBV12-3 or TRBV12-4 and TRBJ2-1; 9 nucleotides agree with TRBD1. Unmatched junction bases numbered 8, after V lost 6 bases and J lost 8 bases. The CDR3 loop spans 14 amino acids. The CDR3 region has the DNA TGTGCCAGCAGGCTGGACAGGGGTAGCCATGAGCAGTTCTTC. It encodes CASRLDRGSHEQFF.

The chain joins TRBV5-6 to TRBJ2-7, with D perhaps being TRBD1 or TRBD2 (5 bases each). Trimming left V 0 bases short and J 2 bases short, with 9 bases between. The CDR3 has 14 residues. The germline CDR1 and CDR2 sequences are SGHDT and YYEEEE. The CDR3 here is CASSLGWGTYEQYF. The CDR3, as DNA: TGTGCCAGCAGCTTGGGATGGGGGACCTACGAGCAGTACTTC.

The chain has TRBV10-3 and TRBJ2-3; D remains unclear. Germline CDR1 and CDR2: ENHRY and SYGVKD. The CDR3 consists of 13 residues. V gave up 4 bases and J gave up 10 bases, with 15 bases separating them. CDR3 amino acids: CAISAVSTPAQYF. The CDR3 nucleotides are TGTGCCATCAGTGCCGTCTCGACCCCCGCGCAGTATTTT.

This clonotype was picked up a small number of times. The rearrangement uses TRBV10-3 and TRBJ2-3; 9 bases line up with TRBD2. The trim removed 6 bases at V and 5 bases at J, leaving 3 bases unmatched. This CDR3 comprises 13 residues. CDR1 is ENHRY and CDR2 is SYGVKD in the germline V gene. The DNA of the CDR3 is TGTGCCATCAGCCTAGCGGGAATAGATACGCAGTATTTT. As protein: CAISLAGIDTQYF.

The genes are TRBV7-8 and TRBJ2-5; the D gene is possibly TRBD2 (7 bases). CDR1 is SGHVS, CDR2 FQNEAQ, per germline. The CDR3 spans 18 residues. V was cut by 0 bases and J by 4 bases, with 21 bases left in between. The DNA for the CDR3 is TGTGCCAGCAGCTTAGCGTCGAGAAGGGGGGGGCGTTTAGAGACCCAGTACTTC. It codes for CASSLASRRGGRLETQYF. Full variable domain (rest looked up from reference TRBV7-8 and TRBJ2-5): GAGVSQSPRYKVAKRGQDVALRCDPISGHVSLFWYQQALGQGPEFLTYFQNEAQLDKSGLPSDRFFAERPEGSVSTLKIQRTQQEDSAVYLCASSLASRRGGRLETQYFGPGTRLLVL.

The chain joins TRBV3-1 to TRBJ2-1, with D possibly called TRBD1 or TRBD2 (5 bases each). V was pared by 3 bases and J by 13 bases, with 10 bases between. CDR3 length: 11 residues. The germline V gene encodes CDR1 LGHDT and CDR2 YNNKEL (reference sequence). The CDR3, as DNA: TGTGCCAGCAGCCACCGGGACCACCAGTTCTTC. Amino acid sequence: CASSHRDHQFF.

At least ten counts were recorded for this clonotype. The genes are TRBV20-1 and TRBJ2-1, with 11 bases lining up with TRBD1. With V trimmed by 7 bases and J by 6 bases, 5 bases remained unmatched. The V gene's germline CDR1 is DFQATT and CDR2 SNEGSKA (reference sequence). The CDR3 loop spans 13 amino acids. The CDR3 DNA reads TGCAGTGAGGTCGGGACAGGGGGCAATGAGCAGTTCTTC. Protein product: CSEVGTGGNEQFF.

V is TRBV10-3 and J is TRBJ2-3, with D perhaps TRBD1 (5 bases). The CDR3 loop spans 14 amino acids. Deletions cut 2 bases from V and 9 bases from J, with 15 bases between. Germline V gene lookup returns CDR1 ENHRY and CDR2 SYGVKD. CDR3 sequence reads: CAISETAWGSTQYF. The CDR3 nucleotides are TGTGCCATCAGTGAGACTGCCTGGGGCTCCACGCAGTATTTT.

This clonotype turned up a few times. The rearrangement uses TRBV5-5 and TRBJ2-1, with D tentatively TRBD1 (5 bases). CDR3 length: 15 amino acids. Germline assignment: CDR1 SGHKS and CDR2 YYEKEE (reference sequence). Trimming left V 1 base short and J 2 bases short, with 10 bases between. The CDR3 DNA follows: TGTGCCAGCAGCTTGACAGGTGCAACCTACAATGAGCAGTTCTTC. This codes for CASSLTGATYNEQFF.

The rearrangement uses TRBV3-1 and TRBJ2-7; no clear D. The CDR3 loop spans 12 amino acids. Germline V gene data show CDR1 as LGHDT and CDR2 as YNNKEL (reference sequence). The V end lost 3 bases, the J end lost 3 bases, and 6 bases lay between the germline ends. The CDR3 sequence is CASSHGFYEQYF. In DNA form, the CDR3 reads TGTGCCAGCAGCCACGGATTCTACGAGCAGTACTTC.

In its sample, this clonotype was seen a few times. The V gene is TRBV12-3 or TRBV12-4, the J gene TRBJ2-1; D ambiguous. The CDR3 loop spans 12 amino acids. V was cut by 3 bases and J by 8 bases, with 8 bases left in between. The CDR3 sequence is CASSLTLDEQFF. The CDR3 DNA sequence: TGTGCCAGCAGTTTGACCCTGGATGAGCAGTTCTTC.

The CDR3, as DNA: TGTGCCAGCAGTTCTTGGGACAGGGATGGCGAACGGACAGATACGCAGTATTTT. Amino acids: CASSSWDRDGERTDTQYF. J is TRBJ2-3 and V is TRBV12-3 or TRBV12-4, with 9 nucleotides matching TRBD1. V gave up 4 bases and J gave up 3 bases; unmatched junction bases: 14. This CDR3 contains 18 residues.

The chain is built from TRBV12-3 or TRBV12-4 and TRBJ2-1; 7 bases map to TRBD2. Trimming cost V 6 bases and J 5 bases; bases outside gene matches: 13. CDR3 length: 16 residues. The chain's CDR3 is CASSRNLRLANNEQFF. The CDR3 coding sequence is TGTGCCAGCAGCCGAAACCTACGACTAGCTAACAATGAGCAGTTCTTC.

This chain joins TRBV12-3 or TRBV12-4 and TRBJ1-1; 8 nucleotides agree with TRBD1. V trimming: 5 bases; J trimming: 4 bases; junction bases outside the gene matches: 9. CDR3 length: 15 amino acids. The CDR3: CASSARTGLSTEAFF. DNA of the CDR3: TGTGCCAGCAGTGCCAGGACAGGGTTGAGCACTGAAGCTTTCTTT.

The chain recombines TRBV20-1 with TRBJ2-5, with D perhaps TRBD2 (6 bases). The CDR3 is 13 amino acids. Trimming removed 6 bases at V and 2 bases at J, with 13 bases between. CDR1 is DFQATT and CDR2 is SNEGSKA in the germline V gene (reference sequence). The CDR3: CSAQTGLQETQYF. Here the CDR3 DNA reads TGCAGTGCCCAGACGGGACTGCAAGAGACCCAGTACTTC.

The CDR3 DNA follows: TGTGCCAGCAGCGTGGGGGGACAGGGAGGTGAAGCTTTCTTT. This encodes CASSVGGQGGEAFF. J is TRBJ1-1 and V is TRBV9, with 9 bases that match TRBD1. J lost 7 bases, V lost 2 bases, and 6 bases had no gene match. The germline V gene has CDR1 SGDLS and CDR2 YYNGEE. The CDR3 is made up of 14 amino acids. Together with reference TRBV9 and TRBJ1-1, the CDR3 gives the full variable domain: DSGVTQTPKHLITATGQRVTLRCSPRSGDLSVYWYQQSLDQGLQFLIQYYNGEERAKGNILERFSAQQFPDLHSELNLSSLELGDSALYFCASSVGGQGGEAFFGQGTRLTVV.

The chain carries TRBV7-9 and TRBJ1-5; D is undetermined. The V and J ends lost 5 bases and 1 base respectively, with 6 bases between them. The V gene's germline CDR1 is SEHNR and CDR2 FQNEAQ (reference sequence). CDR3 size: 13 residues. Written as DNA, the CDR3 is TGTGCCAGCAGCCCAATGAGCAATCAGCCCCAGCATTTT. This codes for CASSPMSNQPQHF.

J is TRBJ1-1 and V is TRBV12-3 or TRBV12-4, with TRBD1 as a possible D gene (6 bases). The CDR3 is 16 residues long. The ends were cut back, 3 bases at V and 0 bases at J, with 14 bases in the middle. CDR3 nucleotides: TGTGCCAGCAGTTTTTCTTTGACAGGCATGAACACTGAAGCTTTCTTT. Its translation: CASSFSLTGMNTEAFF.

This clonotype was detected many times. Here the CDR3 DNA reads TGTGCCAGCAGTTTGGGTGGCAGGGGCACTTCCTACGAGCAGTACTTC. This translates into CASSLGGRGTSYEQYF. The chain uses TRBV12-3 or TRBV12-4 and TRBJ2-7; tentative D call: TRBD1 (6 bases). Trimming removed 3 bases from V and 1 base from J, with 16 bases in between. This CDR3 contains 16 residues.

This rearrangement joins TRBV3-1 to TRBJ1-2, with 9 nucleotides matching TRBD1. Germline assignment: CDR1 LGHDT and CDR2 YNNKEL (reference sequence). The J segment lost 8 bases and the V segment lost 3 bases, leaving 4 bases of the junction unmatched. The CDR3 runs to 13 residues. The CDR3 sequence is CASSQTGGRGYTF. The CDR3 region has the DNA TGTGCCAGCAGCCAGACAGGGGGTCGGGGCTACACCTTC.

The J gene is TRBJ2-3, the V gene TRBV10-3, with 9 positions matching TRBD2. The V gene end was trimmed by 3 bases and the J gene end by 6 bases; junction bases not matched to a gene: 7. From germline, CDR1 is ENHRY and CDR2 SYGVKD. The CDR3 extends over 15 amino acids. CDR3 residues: CAISDSSGVGDTQYF. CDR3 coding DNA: TGTGCCATCAGTGATTCTAGCGGGGTCGGGGATACGCAGTATTTT.

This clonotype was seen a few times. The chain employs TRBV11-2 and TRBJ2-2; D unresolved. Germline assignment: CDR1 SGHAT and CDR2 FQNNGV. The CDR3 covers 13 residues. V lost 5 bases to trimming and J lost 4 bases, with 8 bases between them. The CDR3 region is CASSPSVTGELFF. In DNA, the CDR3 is TGTGCCAGCAGCCCATCGGTCACCGGGGAGCTGTTTTTT.